The 14 T cell receptor beta chains below come from one sample, sequenced in a study of T and B cells in COVID-19 patients. Multiplex PCR with BIOMED2 TRB-A/B primer pools amplified TRB rearrangements. One entry per CDR3 protein, called by TCRdb with MiXCR from the multiplex PCR reads. The table records roughly 15,000 distinct CDR3 sequences, around a quarter of them present only once. TRB was amplified from approximately 250-500 ng of blood genomic DNA. Sequenced material: blood. All receptors come from a human donor who had recovered from COVID-19.

This clonotype was seen a handful of times. The rearrangement links TRBV7-2 to TRBJ2-1; 8 nucleotides align to TRBD2. Germline V gene lookup returns CDR1 SGHTA and CDR2 FQGNSA. The CDR3 has 15 residues. Trimming cost V 1 base and J 5 bases; bases outside gene matches: 4. The CDR3 protein is CASSLGGAGDNEQFF. CDR3 coding DNA: TGTGCCAGCAGCTTAGGGGGAGCGGGGGACAATGAGCAGTTCTTC. Combining the CDR3 with reference TRBV7-2 and TRBJ2-1 gives the whole variable domain GAGVSQSPSNKVTEKGKDVELRCDPISGHTALYWYRQSLGQGLEFLIYFQGNSAPDKSGLPSDRFSAERTGGSVSTLTIQRTQQEDSAVYLCASSLGGAGDNEQFFGPGTRLTVL.

This clonotype has just a few counts. The chain is built from TRBV18 and TRBJ2-1, with TRBD2 identical over 9 bases. Germline CDR1 is KGHSH and CDR2 is LQKENI. The junction had 1 base not matched to a gene; V was cut back by 3 bases and J by 7 bases. This CDR3 is built from 13 residues. CDR3 protein: CASSPLAGNEQFF. In DNA, the CDR3 is TGTGCCAGCTCACCTCTAGCGGGGAATGAGCAGTTCTTC.

This clonotype is medium-sized (0.01 to 0.1%) by share. The genes are TRBV12-3 or TRBV12-4 and TRBJ2-3; D unclear. Between the trimmed V and J ends, which lost 0 bases and 10 bases, there was a span of 11 bases. The CDR3 runs 13 residues. The CDR3 DNA is TGTGCCAGCAGTTTAGCTTATGGATTCGCGCAGTATTTT. This translates into CASSLAYGFAQYF.

This clonotype was observed a few times. This chain uses TRBV20-1 with TRBJ2-7; 7 nucleotides line up with TRBD2. V lost 4 bases to trimming and J lost 4 bases; unmatched junction nucleotides: 13. Germline CDR1 is DFQATT and CDR2 is SNEGSKA (reference sequence). The CDR3 is made up of 15 amino acids. The chain's CDR3 is CSANEGGSFRYEQYF. The CDR3, as DNA: TGCAGTGCTAACGAGGGCGGGAGCTTCCGATACGAGCAGTACTTC.

The rearrangement links TRBV6-1 to TRBJ1-5; no definite D call. This CDR3 has 13 amino acids. Germline V lookup: CDR1 MNHNS, CDR2 SASEGT. The V and J ends lost 8 bases and 4 bases respectively, with 12 bases between them. CDR3 in DNA: TGTGCCAGCGACCTCAGCGAAAATCAGCCCCAGCATTTT. Translation: CASDLSENQPQHF.

By share of the sample, this clonotype is medium-sized. The chain couples TRBV19 to TRBJ2-6, with a weak D call TRBD1 (5 bases). V gave up 6 bases and J gave up 4 bases, with 13 bases separating them. The CDR3 extends over 15 amino acids. CDR1 and CDR2 (germline): LNHDA, SQIVND (reference sequence). In nucleotides, the CDR3 is TGTGCCAGTAGAAAAGGGGTGACGGGGGCCAACGTCCTGACTTTC. Translation gives CASRKGVTGANVLTF.

This clonotype was observed a few times. V usage is TRBV5-1 and J usage is TRBJ1-6; D is possibly TRBD1 (5 bases). The germline V and J ends were trimmed by 3 bases and 0 bases, with 10 bases remaining between them. The CDR3 consists of 16 residues. Germline assignment: CDR1 SGHRS and CDR2 YFSETQ. The CDR3 DNA is TGCGCCAGCAGCTGGGCAGGGAGCTCCTATAATTCACCCCTCCACTTT. It encodes CASSWAGSSYNSPLHF.

The chain is built from TRBV20-1 and TRBJ2-1; TRBD2 aligns across 12 bases. Germline CDR1 DFQATT, CDR2 SNEGSKA (reference sequence). The trim removed 5 bases at V and 9 bases at J, leaving 11 bases unmatched. CDR3 length: 15 residues. The CDR3, as DNA: TGCAGTGCTCTCACTCGGACTAGCGGGAAGGGTGAGCAGTTCTTC. Translated: CSALTRTSGKGEQFF.

The chain carries TRBV7-2 and TRBJ1-6; D possibly corresponds to TRBD1 (6 bases). The ends were cut back, 1 base at V and 7 bases at J, with 14 bases in the middle. The CDR3 is 16 residues long. Germline V gene data show CDR1 as SGHTA and CDR2 as FQGNSA. The DNA of the CDR3 is TGTGCCAGCAGCTTAGTATTCCAGGGGAACAATTCACCCCTCCACTTT. Protein sequence: CASSLVFQGNNSPLHF.

By frequency in the sample, this clonotype is medium-sized. V is TRBV29-1 and J is TRBJ1-2, with unresolved D. The V gene's germline CDR1 is SQVTM and CDR2 ANQGSEA. This CDR3 has 12 residues. The germline V and J ends were trimmed by 7 bases and 4 bases, with 13 bases remaining between them. CDR3 DNA: TGCAGCGGGGCTGAAGGGATCTATGGCTACACCTTC. Its protein is CSGAEGIYGYTF.

This clonotype was counted at least ten times. DNA for the CDR3: TGTGCCACCAGCGGGGCGCGCAGGGAAGGGGAGACCCAGTACTTC. Translating gives CATSGARREGETQYF. V usage is TRBV15 and J usage is TRBJ2-5, with D maybe TRBD1 (5 bases). This CDR3 is 15 amino acids long. The germline V and J ends were trimmed by 5 bases and 5 bases, with 18 bases remaining between them. From germline, CDR1 is LNHNV and CDR2 YYDKDF (reference sequence).

In this sample, this clonotype is medium-sized (0.01 to 0.1%). The V call is TRBV27, the J call TRBJ1-6; no clear D. Germline V gives CDR1 MNHEY, CDR2 SMNVEV (reference sequence). Trimming took off 6 bases at V and 8 bases at J, with 14 bases between the two ends. The CDR3 spans 14 residues. The CDR3 reads CASSPVGPHSPLHF. CDR3 DNA: TGTGCCAGCAGCCCGGTTGGCCCCCATTCACCCCTCCACTTT.

This sequence joins TRBV20-1 and TRBJ2-3; 10 bases fit TRBD2. CDR3 size: 14 residues. V lost 4 bases to trimming and J lost 3 bases; unmatched junction nucleotides: 4. The germline V gene encodes CDR1 DFQATT and CDR2 SNEGSKA (reference sequence). DNA of the CDR3: TGCAGTGCTACTGGACTAGCGGAAACAGATACGCAGTATTTT. Translation: CSATGLAETDTQYF.

The table lists this clonotype with a few counts. The chain joins TRBV5-4 to TRBJ2-7; perhaps TRBD1 as D (5 bases). Germline V gene sequence: CDR1 SGHNT, CDR2 YYREEE (reference sequence). The CDR3 spans 12 residues. Deletions cut 5 bases from V and 7 bases from J, with 13 bases between. CDR3 in amino acids: CASRSQGGEQYF. The CDR3 DNA reads as TGTGCCAGCAGGAGCCAGGGCGGAGAGCAGTACTTC.